These 8 T cell receptor beta chains originate from one sample sequenced in a study of cytomegalovirus exposure and HLA in healthy donors. PCR used 60 Vbeta primers and 13 Jbeta primers. Generated by immunoSEQ multiplex PCR, the TCRdb table keeps only in-frame clones and is missing some. The sample lists 110,000 or so clones, about 68% occurring once. Input material: PBMCs. Receptor source: a woman aged 40-49 years in good health and CMV-seropositive.

This chain uses TRBV10-3 with TRBJ1-1; TRBD1 is a possible D gene (6 bases). Trimming left V 2 bases short and J 1 base short, with 8 bases between. CDR1 is ENHRY and CDR2 is SYGVKD in the germline V gene. This CDR3 is built from 14 residues. CDR3 coding DNA: TGTGCCATCAGTGAGCAGGGGCAGAACACTGAAGCTTTCTTT. Protein product: CAISEQGQNTEAFF.

This clone was seen just once. The genes are TRBV4-1 and TRBJ2-5; TRBD2 agrees at 7 bases. The CDR3 is 19 amino acids. Germline CDR1 MGHRA, CDR2 YSYEKL. The J segment lost 1 base and the V segment lost 0 bases, leaving 14 bases of the junction unmatched. In DNA form, the CDR3 reads TGCGCCAGCAGCCAAGATCCTCCGGGACTATTCTATCCCCAAGAGACCCAGTACTTC. This translates into CASSQDPPGLFYPQETQYF.

The V call is TRBV5-4, the J call TRBJ2-5; D might be TRBD2 (6 bases). The CDR3 totals 14 residues. The germline CDR1 and CDR2 sequences are SGHNT and YYREEE (reference sequence). V shed 3 bases and J shed 4 bases, with 13 bases lying between them. The CDR3 DNA follows: TGTGCCAGCAGCTCTGGGAGGAGGGGAGAGACCCAGTACTTC. Translated: CASSSGRRGETQYF.

This clone was seen a handful of times. The chain combines TRBV7-9 with TRBJ2-1, with 7 bases that match TRBD2. Germline V lookup: CDR1 SEHNR, CDR2 FQNEAQ (reference sequence). After removal of 5 bases from V and 0 bases from J, the junction contained 16 bases not matched to a gene. CDR3 size: 19 residues. This CDR3 is CASSIGGLAALSSYNEQFF. The CDR3 DNA is TGTGCCAGCAGCATAGGCGGGCTAGCGGCCTTGAGCTCCTACAATGAGCAGTTCTTC.

This clone was picked up one time. The CDR3 here is CASSPDTYSNQPQHF. The CDR3 nucleotides read TGTGCCAGTAGTCCGGACACCTATAGCAATCAGCCCCAGCATTTT. J is TRBJ1-5 and V is TRBV19; D is possibly TRBD1 (5 bases). CDR3 length: 15 amino acids. Deletions cut 5 bases from V and 0 bases from J, with 11 bases between. Germline V gene lookup returns CDR1 LNHDA and CDR2 SQIVND (reference sequence).

This chain connects TRBV27 to TRBJ2-1; TRBD2 is a possible D gene (5 bases). This CDR3 comprises 15 residues. CDR1 and CDR2 from the germline V gene are MNHEY and SMNVEV (reference sequence). Deletions cut 5 bases from V and 5 bases from J, with 16 bases between. The CDR3: CASSLSGPSHNEQFF. CDR3 bases: TGTGCCAGCAGTCTAAGCGGTCCTAGTCACAATGAGCAGTTCTTC.

This chain links TRBV6-1 with TRBJ2-7; TRBD1 matches at 9 bases. The trim removed 1 base at V and 5 bases at J, leaving 6 bases unmatched. Germline loops: CDR1 MNHNS, CDR2 SASEGT. This CDR3 comprises 15 residues. The CDR3 region has the DNA TGTGCCAGCAGTGAAGGGCCGACAGGGGGGGACGAGCAGTACTTC. Its protein product is CASSEGPTGGDEQYF.

The CDR3 nucleotides are TGTGCCAGCAGCTTAGAGTTCTATGGCTACACCTTC. Encoded protein: CASSLEFYGYTF. This chain connects TRBV5-4 to TRBJ1-2; D is uncertain. V was shortened by 2 bases and J by 4 bases, with 6 bases between the two germline ends. CDR1 and CDR2 (germline): SGHNT, YYREEE (reference sequence). CDR3 length equals 12 residues.